This T cell receptor beta chain derives from a study of identical twins. Study-level points and caveats: Memory repertoires lacked the insertion deficit that abundant cord blood beta clonotypes showed. Analyses of zero insertions could, in part, be confounded by invariant MAIT and iNKT cells.

There are a few counts of this clonotype. What it recognizes is unknown. All donors were healthy, and all were Caucasian. This CDR3 comprises 13 residues. Trimming left V 3 bases short and J 6 bases short, with 12 bases between. In germline, CDR1 is WNHNN, CDR2 SYGVQD (reference sequence). TCRdb called the 5' RACE reads again in MiXCR, with one record for every CDR3 protein. The sample includes approximately 350,000 distinct CDR3 sequences, 10% to 15% seen only once; the top ten take around 7.8%. The same specimen was also included in a second study, on yellow fever vaccine responses in identical twins.

This sequence joins TRBV10-1 and TRBJ2-7; the D gene is possibly TRBD2 (5 bases). The sample consisted of CD8+ T cells sorted from blood. This TCR derives from a woman aged 18-30 years in good health. CDR3 bases: TGCGCCAGCAGTGATGAAGCGGCAGCCGAGCAGTACGTC. Translation: CASSDEAAAEQYV.